Included here is one T cell receptor (beta chain) sequence, with context. Its antigen is as yet unknown. This entry is derived from a study of post-analysis software for immune sequencing data. Study summary: As for disease course, relapsing-remitting, secondary progressive and progressive-relapsing multiple sclerosis were all included.

The CDR3 loop spans 15 amino acids. Trimming pared 4 bases from V and 3 bases from J, leaving 17 bases between. Germline CDR1 is SGHRS and CDR2 is YFSETQ. Unique molecular identifiers featured in each of the TCR beta cDNA libraries. When about 0.9 to 11 million T cells were used, they gave about 540,000 cDNA molecules. MiXCR, run by TCRdb on the PCR reads, gives a single entry per CDR3 protein. This table holds approximately 690,000 distinct CDR3 sequences, roughly three fifths found once. The study's findings and limits: TRBV segments more frequent in patients than in controls numbered a few and included TRBV5-6, TRBV5-1 and TRBV20-1. F measure grouped same-batch samples tightly together. Significantly lower normalized Chao1 diversity was found in patients with multiple sclerosis relative to controls.

The sequenced sample was blood. The chain employs TRBV5-1 and TRBJ2-7; D may be TRBD1 or TRBD2 (5 bases each). The TCR comes from a girl aged 2-9 years with multiple sclerosis. The CDR3 here is CASSPYPGRIYEQYF. CDR3 DNA sequence: TGCGCCAGCAGCCCATACCCGGGACGGATCTACGAGCAGTACTTC. Based on the CDR3 plus reference TRBV5-1 and TRBJ2-7, the full variable domain is KAGVTQTPRYLIKTRGQQVTLSCSPISGHRSVSWYQQTPGQGLQFLFEYFSETQRNKGNFPGRFSGRQFSNSRSEMNVSTLELGDSALYLCASSPYPGRIYEQYFGPGTRLTVT.